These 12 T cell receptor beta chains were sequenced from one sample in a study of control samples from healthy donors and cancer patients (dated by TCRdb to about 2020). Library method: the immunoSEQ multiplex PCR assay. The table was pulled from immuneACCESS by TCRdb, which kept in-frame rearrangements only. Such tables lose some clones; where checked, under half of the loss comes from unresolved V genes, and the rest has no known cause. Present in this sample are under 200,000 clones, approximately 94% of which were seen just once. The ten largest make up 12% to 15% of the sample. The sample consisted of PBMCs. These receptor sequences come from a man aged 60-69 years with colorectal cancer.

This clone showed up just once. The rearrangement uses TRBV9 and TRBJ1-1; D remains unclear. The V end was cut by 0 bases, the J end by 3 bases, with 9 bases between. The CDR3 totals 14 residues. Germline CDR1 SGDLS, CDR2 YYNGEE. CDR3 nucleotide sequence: TGTGCCAGCAGCGTAGGCGGGAGCGACACTGAAGCTTTCTTT. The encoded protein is CASSVGGSDTEAFF.

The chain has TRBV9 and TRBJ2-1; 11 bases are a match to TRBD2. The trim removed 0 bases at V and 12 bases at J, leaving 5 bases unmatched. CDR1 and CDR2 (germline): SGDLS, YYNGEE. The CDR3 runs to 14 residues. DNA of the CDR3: TGTGCCAGCAGCGTAGGCGCTAGCGGGGGGCCGCAGTTCTTC. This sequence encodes CASSVGASGGPQFF.

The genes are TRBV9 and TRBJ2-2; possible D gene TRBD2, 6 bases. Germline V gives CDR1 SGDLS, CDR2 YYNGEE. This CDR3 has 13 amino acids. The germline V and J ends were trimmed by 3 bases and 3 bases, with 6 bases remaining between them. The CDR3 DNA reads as TGTGCCAGCAGCGGGGGGGACACCGGGGAGCTGTTTTTT. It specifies CASSGGDTGELFF. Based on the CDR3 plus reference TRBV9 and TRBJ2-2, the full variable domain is DSGVTQTPKHLITATGQRVTLRCSPRSGDLSVYWYQQSLDQGLQFLIQYYNGEERAKGNILERFSAQQFPDLHSELNLSSLELGDSALYFCASSGGDTGELFFGEGSRLTVL.

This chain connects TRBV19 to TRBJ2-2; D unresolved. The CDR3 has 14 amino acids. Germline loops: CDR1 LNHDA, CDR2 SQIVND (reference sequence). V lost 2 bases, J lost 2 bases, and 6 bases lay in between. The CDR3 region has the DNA TGTGCCAGTAGTATAAAGCCTAACACCGGGGAGCTGTTTTTT. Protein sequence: CASSIKPNTGELFF.

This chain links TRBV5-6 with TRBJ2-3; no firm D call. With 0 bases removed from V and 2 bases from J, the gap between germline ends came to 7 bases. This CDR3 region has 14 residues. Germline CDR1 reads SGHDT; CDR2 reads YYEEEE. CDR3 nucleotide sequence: TGTGCCAGCAGCTTGGCTCAGTACACAGATACGCAGTATTTT. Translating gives CASSLAQYTDTQYF.

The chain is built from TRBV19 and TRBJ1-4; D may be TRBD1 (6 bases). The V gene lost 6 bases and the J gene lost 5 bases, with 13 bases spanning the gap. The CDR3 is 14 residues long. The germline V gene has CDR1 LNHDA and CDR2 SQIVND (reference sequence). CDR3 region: CASSAQGLNEKLFF. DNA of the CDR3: TGTGCCAGTAGCGCTCAGGGGCTCAATGAAAAACTGTTTTTT.

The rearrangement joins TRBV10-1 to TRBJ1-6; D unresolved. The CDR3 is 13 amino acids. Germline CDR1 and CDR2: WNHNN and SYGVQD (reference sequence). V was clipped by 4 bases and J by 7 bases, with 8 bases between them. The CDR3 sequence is CASSATVNSPLHF. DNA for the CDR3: TGCGCCAGCAGTGCCACGGTCAATTCACCCCTCCACTTT.

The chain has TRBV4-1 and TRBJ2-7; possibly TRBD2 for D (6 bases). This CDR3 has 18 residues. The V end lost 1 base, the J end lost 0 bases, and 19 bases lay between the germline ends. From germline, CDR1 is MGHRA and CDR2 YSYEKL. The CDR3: CASSQGRQRRGSSYEQYF. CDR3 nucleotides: TGCGCCAGCAGCCAAGGGCGACAGCGACGGGGGAGCTCCTACGAGCAGTACTTC.

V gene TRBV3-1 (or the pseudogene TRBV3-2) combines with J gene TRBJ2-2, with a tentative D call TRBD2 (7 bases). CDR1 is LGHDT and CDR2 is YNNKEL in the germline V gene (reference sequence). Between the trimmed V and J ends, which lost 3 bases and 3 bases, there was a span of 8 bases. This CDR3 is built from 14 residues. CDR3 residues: CASSQRGHTGELFF. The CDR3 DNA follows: TGTGCCAGCAGCCAGCGGGGGCACACCGGGGAGCTGTTTTTT.

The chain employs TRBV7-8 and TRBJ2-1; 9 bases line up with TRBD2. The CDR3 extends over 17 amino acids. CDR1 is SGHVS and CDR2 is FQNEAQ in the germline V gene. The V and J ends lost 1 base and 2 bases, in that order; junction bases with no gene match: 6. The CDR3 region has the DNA TGTGCCAGCAGCTTAGTAGGAGCGGGGGGCCCCTACAATGAGCAGTTCTTC. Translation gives CASSLVGAGGPYNEQFF.

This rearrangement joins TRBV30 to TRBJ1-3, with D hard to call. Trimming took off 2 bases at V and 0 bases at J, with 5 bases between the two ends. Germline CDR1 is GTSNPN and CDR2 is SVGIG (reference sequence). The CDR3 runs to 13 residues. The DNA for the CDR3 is TGTGCCTGGAGTTTCTCCTCTGGAAACACCATATATTTT. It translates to CAWSFSSGNTIYF.

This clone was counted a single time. CDR3 protein: CASSVHGSTEAFF. DNA of the CDR3: TGTGCCAGCAGCGTACACGGGAGCACTGAAGCTTTCTTT. The chain joins TRBV9 to TRBJ1-1; D not certain. This CDR3 is 13 amino acids long. CDR1 and CDR2 from the germline V gene are SGDLS and YYNGEE. The V gene lost 1 base and the J gene lost 4 bases, with 8 bases spanning the gap.